This TCR beta chain was recorded in a study of T cell responses to AZD1222 COVID-19 vaccine. The ends lost 4 bases at V and 7 bases at J; junction bases unmatched: 8. Germline lookup yields CDR1 MNHEY and CDR2 SVGAGI. The CDR3 runs 15 residues. Method: immunoSEQ multiplex PCR; TCRdb's copy keeps in-frame clones and lacks some. The repertoire holds 65,000 to 90,000 clones, with roughly nine tenths as singletons. This clone has just a few counts. Its target is unknown. Second-dose timings of about 4 or about 12 weeks were pooled. Findings of the study overall: Baseline serostatus was positive in only a handful of AZD1222 recipients. Females outnumbered males among donors, who were mostly white British; clonal diversity was possibly underestimated.

The rearrangement links TRBV6-5 to TRBJ1-5; 9 nucleotides align to TRBD1. This receptor was identified in an adult who received the AZD1222 COVID-19 vaccine. Here the sequenced sample was peripheral blood, taken 28 days after the second AZD1222 dose. The CDR3 bases are TGTGCCAGCAGTTTAACACAGGGGGCCAGACAGCCCCAGCATTTT. It encodes CASSLTQGARQPQHF.